These 18 T cell receptor beta chains came from one sample sequenced in a study of blood T cell repertoires in COVID-19 (dated by TCRdb to 2020 to 2021). Libraries were constructed by the immunoSEQ multiplex PCR assay. Sourced from immuneACCESS, this table was stored by TCRdb with only in-frame sequences that have V and J called. A share of the clones is absent; for the studies checked, an unresolved V gene accounts for under half, and the remainder has no known explanation. The sample profile shows approximately 270,000 clones; approximately 83% of them were found once. The biggest ten clones account for approximately 1.9% of the sample. Sequencing was done on a sample of PBMCs or T cells enriched from blood (not recorded which). The source is a woman in her forties or fifties who had recovered from COVID-19.

This chain links TRBV6-5 with TRBJ2-7; D perhaps matches TRBD2 (6 bases). Between the trimmed V and J ends, which lost 6 bases and 0 bases, there was a span of 12 bases. Germline V gene sequence: CDR1 MNHEY, CDR2 SVGAGI. The CDR3 consists of 14 residues. CDR3 nucleotide sequence: TGTGCCAGCAGGGGGGGTTTTTTCTCCTACGAGCAGTACTTC. Translated: CASRGGFFSYEQYF.

V and J are TRBV28 and TRBJ1-6; a weak D match, TRBD1 (5 bases). In germline, CDR1 is MDHEN, CDR2 SYDVKM. CDR3 size: 15 residues. Trimming left V 5 bases short and J 5 bases short, with 13 bases between. CDR3 loop: CASSTGGMNNSPLHF. CDR3 bases: TGTGCCAGCAGTACGGGGGGTATGAATAATTCACCCCTCCACTTT.

This rearrangement joins TRBV11-2 to TRBJ2-1, with D maybe TRBD1 (6 bases). The CDR3 has 15 residues. V was clipped by 5 bases and J by 3 bases, with 14 bases between them. From germline, CDR1 is SGHAT and CDR2 FQNNGV. CDR3 bases: TGTGCCAGCAGCGTGAACAGGGTTAACTACAATGAGCAGTTCTTC. Protein product: CASSVNRVNYNEQFF.

This clone was found once. The chain carries TRBV18 and TRBJ2-5; 10 bases map to TRBD1. The germline gives CDR1 KGHSH, CDR2 LQKENI. The J segment lost 4 bases and the V segment lost 5 bases, leaving 7 bases of the junction unmatched. CDR3 length: 15 amino acids. Written as DNA, the CDR3 is TGTGCCAGCTCAGCGCGACAGGGGGCAGGAGAGACCCAGTACTTC. This sequence encodes CASSARQGAGETQYF.

The rearrangement joins TRBV28 to TRBJ2-2; 12 bases match TRBD2. CDR3 length: 16 amino acids. J lost 6 bases, V lost 7 bases, and 9 bases had no gene match. The V gene's germline CDR1 is MDHEN and CDR2 SYDVKM. The CDR3 DNA sequence: TGTGCCAGCATCGTGTCTAGCGGGAGGGTGGCCGGGGAGCTGTTTTTT. This encodes CASIVSSGRVAGELFF.

This chain connects TRBV19 to TRBJ2-7, with 8 nucleotides matching TRBD2. The V gene end was trimmed by 10 bases and the J gene end by 0 bases; junction bases not matched to a gene: 14. The length of the CDR3 is 16 residues. Per germline, CDR1 LNHDA and CDR2 SQIVND (reference sequence). The CDR3 DNA reads as TGTGCCAACTACGACGGGAGGGCCCAAAGCTCCTACGAGCAGTACTTC. Translated: CANYDGRAQSSYEQYF. The full variable domain, completed using reference TRBV19 and TRBJ2-7, is DGGITQSPKYLFRKEGQNVTLSCEQNLNHDAMYWYRQDPGQGLRLIYYSQIVNDFQKGDIAEGYSVSREKKESFPLTVTSAQKNPTAFYLCANYDGRAQSSYEQYFGPGTRLTVT.

This clone occurred once. The rearrangement joins TRBV11-3 to TRBJ2-3, with 7 bases lining up with TRBD1. Trimming took 5 bases from V and 9 from J; bases not matched to a gene: 8. Germline lookup yields CDR1 SGHNT and CDR2 YENEEA. CDR3 length equals 13 residues. This chain's CDR3 is CASSPLGQKTQYF. For the CDR3, the DNA is TGTGCCAGCAGCCCATTGGGACAGAAGACGCAGTATTTT.

The gene calls are TRBV27 and TRBJ1-1, with TRBD1 matching 8 bases. The germline V gene has CDR1 MNHEY and CDR2 SMNVEV (reference sequence). J was trimmed by 0 bases and V by 7 bases; bases with no gene match: 4. CDR3 size: 14 residues. The CDR3 coding sequence is TGTGCCAGCACCACGACAGGGGTGAACACTGAAGCTTTCTTT. It encodes CASTTTGVNTEAFF.

CDR3 loop: CSVEEPGGVAFF. The CDR3 DNA follows: TGCAGCGTTGAAGAGCCCGGCGGGGTAGCTTTCTTT. V is TRBV29-1 and J is TRBJ1-1; D unclear. Germline CDR1 and CDR2: SQVTM and ANQGSEA. This CDR3 region has 12 residues. Trimming pared 0 bases from V and 10 bases from J, leaving 12 bases between.

The chain uses TRBV7-9 and TRBJ2-3; D uncertain. CDR1 and CDR2 (germline): SEHNR, FQNEAQ (reference sequence). The V end was cut by 3 bases, the J end by 1 base, with 11 bases between. The CDR3 runs 15 residues. CDR3 sequence reads: CASSFRYSRTDTQYF. DNA of the CDR3: TGTGCCAGCAGCTTTCGGTACAGCCGCACAGATACGCAGTATTTT.

V usage is TRBV5-1 and J usage is TRBJ2-1; 9 bases line up with TRBD2. Trimming took 0 bases from V and 9 from J; bases not matched to a gene: 4. This CDR3 contains 14 residues. CDR1 is SGHRS, CDR2 YFSETQ, per germline. CDR3 sequence: CASSLASGIGEQFF. DNA for the CDR3: TGCGCCAGCAGCTTGGCTAGCGGGATCGGTGAGCAGTTCTTC.

This chain connects TRBV5-5 to TRBJ1-5; D gene unclear. The CDR3 contains 15 residues. V was trimmed by 4 bases and J by 0 bases, leaving 11 bases between them. Germline loops: CDR1 SGHKS, CDR2 YYEKEE (reference sequence). The CDR3 reads CASSQTFDSNQPQHF. The CDR3 DNA reads as TGTGCCAGCAGCCAGACATTCGATAGCAATCAGCCCCAGCATTTT.

The chain has TRBV7-2 and TRBJ1-2; maybe TRBD1 (5 bases). This CDR3 contains 14 residues. The V gene's germline CDR1 is SGHTA and CDR2 FQGNSA. The ends were cut back, 1 base at V and 8 bases at J, with 14 bases in the middle. This CDR3 reads CASSLDSGAGGYTF. The CDR3 DNA sequence: TGTGCCAGCAGCTTAGATTCCGGGGCGGGAGGCTACACCTTC. The full variable domain, with the rest looked up from reference TRBV7-2 and TRBJ1-2, is GAGVSQSPSNKVTEKGKDVELRCDPISGHTALYWYRQSLGQGLEFLIYFQGNSAPDKSGLPSDRFSAERTGGSVSTLTIQRTQQEDSAVYLCASSLDSGAGGYTFGSGTRLTVV.

The chain is built from TRBV7-8 and TRBJ2-7; the match to TRBD1 covers 7 bases. Germline values: CDR1 SGHVS, CDR2 FQNEAQ. After removal of 5 bases from V and 4 bases from J, the junction contained 2 bases not matched to a gene. CDR3 length: 12 residues. The CDR3 bases are TGTGCCAGCAGCCTACAGGGGTACGAGCAGTACTTC. Translated, it gives CASSLQGYEQYF.

V gene TRBV11-1 combines with J gene TRBJ1-5; no reliable D call. Trimming cost V 1 base and J 6 bases, with 10 bases left between them. This CDR3 spans 14 amino acids. The germline V gene encodes CDR1 SGHAT and CDR2 FQDESV (reference sequence). CDR3 bases: TGTGCCAGCAGCTTAGGAGGATTCGGTCAGCCCCAGCATTTT. Protein sequence: CASSLGGFGQPQHF.

This clone was counted only a few times. The chain joins TRBV9 to TRBJ2-1; a possible D gene is TRBD2 (6 bases). Germline V gives CDR1 SGDLS, CDR2 YYNGEE. Trimming took 1 base from V and 5 from J, leaving 13 bases between them. This CDR3 is built from 15 residues. The CDR3 is CASSVKPGGDNEQFF. The DNA for the CDR3 is TGTGCCAGCAGCGTAAAGCCCGGGGGTGACAATGAGCAGTTCTTC.

This chain joins TRBV7-2 and TRBJ1-3, with TRBD1 matching over 7 bases. There are 15 residues in the CDR3. Germline CDR1 SGHTA, CDR2 FQGNSA. The V segment lost 3 bases and the J segment 1 base; nucleotides outside the gene matches: 3. Written as DNA, the CDR3 is TGTGCCAGCAGCTTCTTCAGGGGGTCTGGAAACACCATATATTTT. Protein: CASSFFRGSGNTIYF. The whole variable domain, filled in from reference TRBV7-2 and TRBJ1-3, reads GAGVSQSPSNKVTEKGKDVELRCDPISGHTALYWYRQSLGQGLEFLIYFQGNSAPDKSGLPSDRFSAERTGGSVSTLTIQRTQQEDSAVYLCASSFFRGSGNTIYFGEGSWLTVV.

The chain links TRBV6-5 to TRBJ1-1; 7 nucleotides line up with TRBD1. V lost 6 bases and J lost 5; bases outside the gene matches: 3. The CDR3 is made up of 12 amino acids. Germline CDR1 MNHEY, CDR2 SVGAGI. The CDR3 DNA reads as TGTGCCAGCAGATACAGGGGAACTGAAGCTTTCTTT. Amino acid sequence: CASRYRGTEAFF.